This note documents a single T cell receptor beta chain sequence. Antigen: not known. V was clipped by 6 bases and J by 4 bases; unmatched bases: 11. This CDR3 comprises 15 residues. Germline values: CDR1 MDHEN, CDR2 SYDVKM. This sample was taken from a study of T cell responses to AZD1222 COVID-19 vaccine. Sequencing used immunoSEQ multiplex PCR; TCRdb keeps in-frame clones, though not all of them. The top ten hold around 1.8% of the sample, which has 150,000 to 200,000 clones, about 90% seen once. Study-level findings and limits: Recipients of AZD1222 seropositive at baseline numbered only five or six. Dominant at 160-218 and 743-854, vaccine-associated CD4 TCRs also spanned spike.

Material: peripheral blood, obtained on day 0 of AZD1222 vaccination. This chain joins TRBV28 and TRBJ1-2; 7 bases are shared with TRBD1. This sequence was found in an adult in good health. Written as DNA, the CDR3 is TGTGCCAGCAGACGCTATCCACAGGGGCTCTATGGCTACACCTTC. Translated, it gives CASRRYPQGLYGYTF.